This T cell receptor (beta chain) was documented in a study of blood T cell repertoires in COVID-19. In the study overall: Sample material is recorded as cDNA or gDNA derived from T cells, B-cell-depleted T cells, or PBMCs.

V was pared by 4 bases and J by 2 bases, with 5 bases of the junction left unmatched. The CDR3 runs to 15 residues. Germline V CDR1 and CDR2: SGHAT, FQNNGV. The method was immunoSEQ multiplex PCR; TCRdb's version includes in-frame clones alone and lacks a portion of them. The sample holds 200,000 to 300,000 clones, 80% to 90% seen once. Participants were placed into cohorts based on the clinical history they reported. Sequencing was performed on PBMCs or T cells enriched from blood (not recorded which). This clonotype was sampled from a woman in her twenties or thirties with acute COVID-19. The rearrangement joins TRBV11-2 to TRBJ1-3, with TRBD1 identical over 7 bases. The CDR3 region has the DNA TGTGCCAGCAGCTCACACGGGACAGCTGGAAACACCATATATTTT. It codes for CASSSHGTAGNTIYF.